This record concerns one T cell receptor beta chain sequence. Its matching antigen is unknown. Profiling relied on immunoSEQ multiplex PCR, and the TCRdb table lists in-frame clones only, not all of them. This table has roughly 60,000 clones, roughly 91% appearing once. This record belongs to a study of T cell repertoires in ileal Crohn's disease. Study summary: The M6 sample came from neoterminal ileum during colonoscopy after surgery.

Time point: neoterminal ileum biopsy at postoperative endoscopy, about 6 months after surgery. Study outcomes and limitations: Within the first postoperative year, endoscopy came at median about 7.3 months. Sorted CD8 T cells held more high-frequency clones than CD4.

This CDR3 is 18 amino acids long. Germline loops: CDR1 SGHAT, CDR2 FQNNGV. V dropped 5 bases and J dropped 4; count of bases not matched to a gene: 15. The chain couples TRBV11-2 to TRBJ2-5; TRBD2 aligns across 11 bases. This receptor was taken from an adult with Crohn's disease. The sample consisted of ileal tissue. The CDR3 region is CASSAEIAGGARPETQYF. For the CDR3, the DNA is TGTGCCAGCAGCGCCGAGATAGCGGGAGGGGCCAGACCAGAGACCCAGTACTTC.